The TCR beta chain described here comes from a study of blood T cell repertoires in COVID-19. Study overall: The United States, Italy and Spain provided the acute and convalescent COVID-19 samples.

The assay was immunoSEQ multiplex PCR, and TCRdb's table has in-frame clones only and misses some. The sample holds about 210,000 clones, 70% to 90% seen once. This CDR3 has 14 residues. The ends lost 1 base at V and 9 bases at J; junction bases unmatched: 3. Per the germline V gene, CDR1 is MNHNS and CDR2 is SASEGT. This receptor was taken from a woman in her thirties or forties with acute COVID-19. V gene TRBV6-1 combines with J gene TRBJ1-6, with 7 nucleotides matching TRBD1. Sequenced: PBMCs or T cells enriched from blood (not recorded which). The CDR3 region has the DNA TGTGCCAGCAGTGAAGGGGCAGGGGGTTCACCCCTCCACTTT. Amino acid sequence: CASSEGAGGSPLHF.